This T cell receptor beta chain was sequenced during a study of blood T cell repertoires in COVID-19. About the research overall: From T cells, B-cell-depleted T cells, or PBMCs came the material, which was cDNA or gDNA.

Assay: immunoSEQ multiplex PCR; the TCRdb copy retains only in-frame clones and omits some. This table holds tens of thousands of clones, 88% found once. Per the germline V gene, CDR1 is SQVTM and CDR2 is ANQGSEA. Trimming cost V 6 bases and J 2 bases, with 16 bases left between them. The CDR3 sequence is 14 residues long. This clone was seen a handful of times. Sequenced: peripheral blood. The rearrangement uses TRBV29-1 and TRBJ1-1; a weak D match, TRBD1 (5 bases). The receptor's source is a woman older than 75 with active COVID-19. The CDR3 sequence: CSVSLGLINTEAFF. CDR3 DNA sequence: TGCAGCGTGTCCCTGGGGCTGATAAACACTGAAGCTTTCTTT.